These T cell receptor beta chains were read from a single sample in a study of CD8+ T cells in alopecia areata. Method: immunoSEQ multiplex PCR; TCRdb's copy keeps in-frame clones and lacks some. This table holds 130,000 to 150,000 clones, about three fifths found once. The sample consisted of CD8+ T cells sorted from blood. The receptors derive from a human donor in good health. The CDR3 runs from the conserved cysteine through the conserved F or W. A D gene is named only where the DNA matches it firmly. Size is stated for part of the rows, as once, few or many counts, or as a class when the clone is expanded.

TRBV29-1	NA	NA	TRBJ1-1	TGCAGCGTTAGGGCAGGGTCGGCCACTGAAGCTTTCTTT	CSVRAGSATEAFF
TRBV7-9	NA	NA	TRBJ2-2	TGTGCCAGCAGCTTGCCGGACGTCACCGGGGAGCTGTTTTTT	CASSLPDVTGELFF
TRBV29-1	few	NA	TRBJ1-1	TGCAGCGTTGCCAGGACGGGGGAGTCAGGTAACACTGAAGCTTTCTTT	CSVARTGESGNTEAFF
TRBV11-2	NA	NA	TRBJ2-2	TGTGCCAGCTCCAGCAGGACGAACACCGGGGAGCTGTTTTTT	CASSSRTNTGELFF
TRBV15	NA	TRBD2	TRBJ2-3	TGTGCCACCAGCGGGTCCGGGACTAGCGGGAGGCGGGATACGCAGTATTTT	CATSGSGTSGRRDTQYF
TRBV5-4	NA	TRBD2	TRBJ2-3	TGTGCCAGCAGCTGGGAGGCGGGAGTGGTGGATACGCAGTATTTT	CASSWEAGVVDTQYF
TRBV27	NA	TRBD2	TRBJ2-2	TGTGCCAGCACAAGCGGGAGAGGGGACACCGGGGAGCTGTTTTTT	CASTSGRGDTGELFF
TRBV27	NA	NA	TRBJ1-2	TGTGCCAGCAGTTTAGCGGGGAACGGCTACACCTTC	CASSLAGNGYTF
TRBV12-5	NA	TRBD1	TRBJ1-1	TGTGCTAGTGGCCCTCCCGGGACAGGGGTGACTGAAGCTTTCTTT	CASGPPGTGVTEAFF
TRBV27	once	NA	TRBJ2-1	TGTGCCAGCAGTTTAGGGTTTGGCAATGAGCAGTTCTTC	CASSLGFGNEQFF
TRBV5-6	few	NA	TRBJ2-7	TGTGCCAGCAGCCTCCCACAGGGAACCTACGAGCAGTACTTC	CASSLPQGTYEQYF
TRBV7-9	NA	TRBD2	TRBJ2-7	TGTGCCAGCAGCTCAGATCCTAGCGGGAGAGGGACCTACGAGCAGTACTTC	CASSSDPSGRGTYEQYF
TRBV19	NA	NA	TRBJ2-7	TGTGCCAGCCGAGCGGGCAGGGGGTACTACGAGCAGTACTTC	CASRAGRGYYEQYF
TRBV10-2	NA	TRBD2	TRBJ2-7	TGCGCCAGCAGTGAGTCGACCCGGGGTAGCGGGAGATCCGAGCAGTACTTC	CASSESTRGSGRSEQYF
TRBV27	NA	TRBD1	TRBJ2-2	TGTGCCAGCAGAGTAGGGGGCCCGAACACCGGGGAGCTGTTTTTT	CASRVGGPNTGELFF
TRBV15	few	NA	TRBJ2-4	TGTGCCACCAGCGGTTCGTTAACCCAGTACTTC	CATSGSLTQYF
TRBV2	few	NA	TRBJ2-7	TGTGCCAGCAAGGGGAGGGAGCAGTACTTC	CASKGREQYF
TRBV28	few	NA	TRBJ2-2	TGTGCCAGCAGTTCCCCGGACATTCCCGGGGAGCTGTTTTTT	CASSSPDIPGELFF
TRBV29-1	NA	NA	TRBJ2-7	TGCAGCGTTGAGGACTACGAGCAGTACTTC	CSVEDYEQYF
TRBV29-1	once	NA	TRBJ2-7	TGCAGCGTTGATAGGGACGACTCCTACGAGCAGTACTTC	CSVDRDDSYEQYF
TRBV27	once	TRBD2	TRBJ2-1	TGTGCCAGCAGCTGGGGACTAGCGGAGAATGAGCAGTTCTTC	CASSWGLAENEQFF
TRBV25-1	NA	NA	TRBJ2-3	TGTGCCAGCTCACCGGGCCACGGGGATACGCAGTATTTT	CASSPGHGDTQYF
TRBV5-5	NA	NA	TRBJ2-7	TGTGCCAGCAGCTCCTCCCCGTACGAGCAGTACTTC	CASSSSPYEQYF
TRBV7-8	NA	NA	TRBJ1-4	TGTGCCAGCAGCTTACAGCAGGGCACTAATGAAAAACTGTTTTTT	CASSLQQGTNEKLFF
TRBV9	NA	NA	TRBJ1-4	TGTGCCAGCAGCGTAGGGGTTGAGGAAAAACTGTTTTTT	CASSVGVEEKLFF
TRBV7-8	NA	NA	TRBJ2-5	TGTGCCAGCAGCATAGCCCTTCGGGGTGGACAGACCCAGTACTTC	CASSIALRGGQTQYF
TRBV28	NA	TRBD2	TRBJ2-7	TGTGCCAGCAGTTTAGCTAGCGGGAGTGACGAGCAGTACTTC	CASSLASGSDEQYF
TRBV5-1	NA	NA	TRBJ2-5	TGCGCCAGCAGCCACCGAAGATACCAAGAGACCCAGTACTTC	CASSHRRYQETQYF
TRBV11-1	NA	NA	TRBJ2-1	TGTGCCAGCAGCTTGGCTATCACGGGGGAGCAGTTCTTC	CASSLAITGEQFF
TRBV2	NA	NA	TRBJ2-1	TGTGCCAGCAATCGGGTGAGCTCCTACAATGAGCAGTTCTTC	CASNRVSSYNEQFF
TRBV19	NA	NA	TRBJ1-2	TGTGCCTCATTCTCACAGGGAGTGGGGGATGGCTACACCTTC	CASFSQGVGDGYTF
TRBV15	few	NA	TRBJ2-5	TGTGCCACCAGCAGAGATATTACGGACCAAGAGACCCAGTACTTC	CATSRDITDQETQYF
TRBV30	NA	TRBD1	TRBJ2-1	TGTGCCTGGAGTGTATTGGGACAGTTCCTACGTGAGCAGTTCTTC	CAWSVLGQFLREQFF
TRBV27	NA	TRBD2	TRBJ2-7	TGTGCCAGCAGTTCGGGACGGGAGGGGTACTTC	CASSSGREGYF
TRBV6-5	NA	NA	TRBJ2-3	TGTGCCAGCAGGGGTTTCGGGAGTACCGATACGCAGTATTTT	CASRGFGSTDTQYF
TRBV6-6	NA	TRBD2	TRBJ2-1	TGTGCCTCGACGTGGTCTAGCGGGAGCGATGAGCAGTTCTTC	CASTWSSGSDEQFF
TRBV6-6	NA	NA	TRBJ2-3	TGTGCCAGCAGGGCCACAGGGATTAGCACAGATACGCAGTATTTT	CASRATGISTDTQYF
TRBV15	NA	NA	TRBJ2-1	TGTGCCACCAGCACCAGGGTAATGGAAAGCTACAATGAGCAGTTCTTC	CATSTRVMESYNEQFF
TRBV20-1	NA	TRBD1	TRBJ2-7	TGCAGTGCCGCACAGGGGTACGAGCAGTACTTC	CSAAQGYEQYF
TRBV4-1	NA	NA	TRBJ2-1	TGCGCCAGCAGCCAAGCTAGGGGGACCAATGAGCAGTTCTTC	CASSQARGTNEQFF
TRBV5-1	NA	TRBD2	TRBJ2-7	TGCGCCAGCAGCTATGGGACTAGCGGCTACGAGCAGTACTTC	CASSYGTSGYEQYF
TRBV25-1	NA	TRBD2	TRBJ2-5	TGTGCCAGCAGTGATGGGCTAGCGGGAGAAGAGACCCAGTACTTC	CASSDGLAGEETQYF
TRBV5-1	NA	TRBD1	TRBJ2-7	TGCGCCAGCAGCGGGACAGGGGGGCCCTACGAGCAGTACTTC	CASSGTGGPYEQYF
TRBV13	NA	TRBD2	TRBJ2-3	TGTGCCAGCAGCTCCCGTAGCGGGAGGGCCGATACGCAGTATTTT	CASSSRSGRADTQYF
TRBV15	NA	TRBD2	TRBJ2-3	TGTGCCACCAGCAGAGTAGCGGGTTCCACAGATACGCAGTATTTT	CATSRVAGSTDTQYF
TRBV5-6	NA	NA	TRBJ2-1	TGTGCCAGCAGCGCTAGCCCGTACAATGAGCAGTTCTTC	CASSASPYNEQFF
TRBV7-9	NA	TRBD2	TRBJ2-1	TGTGCCAGCAGCTCCGTACTAGCGGACACCAATGAGCAGTTCTTC	CASSSVLADTNEQFF
TRBV29-1	NA	NA	TRBJ2-1	TGCAGCGTCGATACAGGGAGGCAGTTCTTC	CSVDTGRQFF
TRBV29-1	NA	NA	TRBJ1-2	TGCAGCGTTGAAGATCCGCAGGAACACTACTATGGCTACACCTTC	CSVEDPQEHYYGYTF
TRBV27	NA	NA	TRBJ2-1	TGTGCCAGCAGTTTAGATCAGGGGACCTACAATGAGCAGTTCTTC	CASSLDQGTYNEQFF
TRBV28	NA	TRBD1	TRBJ2-5	TGTGCCTCCAACCGTGACAGGGACCAAGAGACCCAGTACTTC	CASNRDRDQETQYF
TRBV7-8	NA	NA	TRBJ1-5	TGTGCCAGCAGCTACTCCGGTTATCAGCCCCAGCATTTT	CASSYSGYQPQHF
TRBV6-5	NA	NA	TRBJ1-2	TGTGCCAGCAGTTGGACGGAGCTATCTGGCTACACCTTC	CASSWTELSGYTF
TRBV30	once	NA	TRBJ1-2	TGTGCCTGGAGTGTGGGAGGGACCTATGGCTACACCTTC	CAWSVGGTYGYTF